This T cell receptor (beta chain) derives from a study of blood T cell dynamics during melanoma immunotherapy. The repertoire was sequenced with immunoSEQ multiplex PCR; TCRdb's copy has only in-frame clones and lacks some. This sample has about 10,000 clones; approximately 90% occur once, and the top ten carry 6.5% to 9%. Time point given: pre-treatment baseline. The receptor's source is a human donor with melanoma. Sequencing was performed on blood, taken from a patient treated with checkpoint blockade.

CDR3 loop: CASSQGLAGAGELFF. DNA for the CDR3: TGCGCCAGCAGCCAAGGGCTAGCGGGAGCCGGGGAGCTGTTTTTT. The chain has TRBV4-1 and TRBJ2-2; 10 positions match TRBD2. The V gene's germline CDR1 is MGHRA and CDR2 YSYEKL. This CDR3 is built from 15 residues. V lost 1 base, J lost 6 bases, and 2 bases stayed unmatched.